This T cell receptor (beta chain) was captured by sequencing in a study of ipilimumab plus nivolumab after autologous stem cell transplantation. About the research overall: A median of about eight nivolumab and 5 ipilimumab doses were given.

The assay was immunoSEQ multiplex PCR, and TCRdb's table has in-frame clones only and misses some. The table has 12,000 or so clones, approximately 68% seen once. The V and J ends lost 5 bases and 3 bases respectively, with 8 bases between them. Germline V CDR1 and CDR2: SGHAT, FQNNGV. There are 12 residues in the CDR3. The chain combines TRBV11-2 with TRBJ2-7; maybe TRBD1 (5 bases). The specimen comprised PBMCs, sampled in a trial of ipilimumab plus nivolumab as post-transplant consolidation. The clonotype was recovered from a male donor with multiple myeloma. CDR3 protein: CASSLGHYEQYF. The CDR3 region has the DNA TGTGCCAGCAGCCTTGGACACTACGAGCAGTACTTC.